This TCR beta chain stems from a study of vaccination effects on CD4 cells after COVID-19. There are 18 residues in the CDR3. Per germline, CDR1 LNHDA and CDR2 SQIVND (reference sequence). V was clipped by 5 bases and J by 3 bases, with 25 bases between them. Before any sequencing was done, the ViraFEST assay used viral peptide pools to expand antigen-specific CD4+ T cells. A roughly ten-day culture period preceded the isolation of CD4+ T cells. All study participants received two doses of BNT162b2 or mRNA-1273 vaccine. Note on this clone: Its specificity is not known.

The repertoire was sequenced with immunoSEQ multiplex PCR; TCRdb's copy has only in-frame clones and lacks some. The data hold 50,000 to 65,000 clones, with about 80% observed a single time. This receptor was obtained from a human donor who received a COVID-19 vaccine. The rearrangement joins TRBV19 to TRBJ1-2; D possibly corresponds to TRBD1 (6 bases). The input for sequencing was CD4+ T cells from PBMCs cultured with HCoV-229E spike peptides, taken after COVID-19 vaccination. CDR3 amino acids: CASSFWEGDENGYYGYTF. CDR3 DNA: TGTGCCAGTAGTTTTTGGGAGGGGGATGAAAACGGATACTATGGCTACACCTTC.